The 10 T cell receptor beta chains in this list originate from one sample, sequenced in a study of regulatory T cells in long-lasting Graves disease. Time point: newly diagnosed GD, antithyroid drugs for less than 3 months. After RNA was extracted from PBMCs, the TCR library was made from it. The authors built TCR beta libraries using iRepertoire HTBI primers and Arm-PCR of CDR3 regions. Each CDR3 protein gets one entry after TCRdb re-called the multiplex PCR reads with MiXCR. The sample contains some 330,000 distinct CDR3 sequences, roughly 10% of which appear only once. This sample also appeared in a second study, on T cells in Graves' hyperthyroidism and ophthalmopathy.

This sample comprised peripheral blood mononuclear cells (PBMCs), obtained at new diagnosis, from a patient treated with antithyroid drugs. The receptors derive from a woman aged 18-29 years with Graves disease.

This clonotype was seen many times. The CDR3 here is CASSRGVSDGNQPQHF. CDR3 bases: TGTGCCAGCAGTCGAGGGGTTAGTGACGGCAATCAGCCCCAGCATTTT. The V and J genes are TRBV12-3 or TRBV12-4 and TRBJ1-5; tentatively, D is TRBD1 (5 bases). The V gene lost 5 bases and the J gene lost 2 bases, with 16 bases spanning the gap. CDR3 length equals 16 residues.

The chain joins TRBV5-4 to TRBJ2-5; D call uncertain. Trimming removed 5 bases at V and 5 bases at J, with 16 bases between. Germline V CDR1 and CDR2: SGHNT, YYREEE (reference sequence). This CDR3 region has 14 residues. CDR3 region: CASSFRGLGETQYF. The CDR3 DNA sequence: TGTGCCAGCAGTTTCCGAGGTCTGGGCGAGACCCAGTACTTC.

This clonotype was observed at least ten times. This chain connects TRBV11-2 to TRBJ2-5; 7 bases match TRBD1. In germline, CDR1 is SGHAT, CDR2 FQNNGV. The CDR3 has 15 residues. V shed 4 bases and J 2 bases; nucleotides not matched to a gene: 7. Written as DNA, the CDR3 is TGTGCCAGCAGCTCGGGACAGCGAAAACAAGAGACCCAGTACTTC. Its translation is CASSSGQRKQETQYF.

This clonotype appeared many times. The chain has TRBV4-2 and TRBJ2-3; TRBD1 matches 12 bases. The CDR3 spans 16 residues. Germline lookup yields CDR1 LGHNA and CDR2 YNFKEQ. Unmatched junction bases numbered 3, after V lost 0 bases and J lost 5 bases. The CDR3 protein is CASSQDGTGGKDTQYF. The CDR3 DNA reads as TGTGCCAGCAGCCAAGATGGGACAGGGGGCAAAGATACGCAGTATTTT.

Many counts were recorded for this clonotype. The chain couples TRBV25-1 to TRBJ2-2; 9 bases are shared with TRBD1. J lost 1 base, V lost 5 bases, and 2 bases had no gene match. This CDR3 spans 15 amino acids. Germline V lookup: CDR1 MGHDK, CDR2 SYGVNS. Written as DNA, the CDR3 is TGTGCCAGCAGTACGACAGGGGGGAACACCGGGGAGCTGTTTTTT. Translated, it gives CASSTTGGNTGELFF.

This clonotype was found many times. V gene TRBV2 combines with J gene TRBJ2-1; 9 bases match TRBD2. V shed 3 bases and J 5 bases; nucleotides not matched to a gene: 8. The CDR3 is 16 residues long. Looked up from germline, CDR1 is SNHLY and CDR2 is FYNNEI. CDR3 amino acids: CASSDPTSGDHNEQFF. The CDR3 nucleotides are TGTGCCAGCAGTGACCCGACTAGCGGAGACCACAATGAGCAGTTCTTC. The full variable domain, completed using reference TRBV2 and TRBJ2-1, is EPEVTQTPSHQVTQMGQEVILRCVPISNHLYFYWYRQILGQKVEFLVSFYNNEISEKSEIFDDQFSVERPDGSNFTLKIRSTKLEDSAMYFCASSDPTSGDHNEQFFGPGTRLTVL.

This clonotype was counted many times. The chain employs TRBV3-1 and TRBJ1-2; D is ambiguous. There are 16 residues in the CDR3. CDR1 is LGHDT, CDR2 YNNKEL, per germline (reference sequence). Trimming removed 0 bases from V and 4 bases from J, with 15 bases in between. The CDR3: CASSQDPGTEGYGYTF. The DNA of the CDR3 is TGTGCCAGCAGCCAAGATCCCGGCACGGAGGGCTATGGCTACACCTTC. Supplemented by reference TRBV3-1 and TRBJ1-2, the full variable domain reads DTAVSQTPKYLVTQMGNDKSIKCEQNLGHDTMYWYKQDSKKFLKIMFSYNNKELIINETVPNRFSPKSPDKAHLNLHINSLELGDSAVYFCASSQDPGTEGYGYTFGSGTRLTVV.

This clonotype was observed at least ten times. The rearrangement links TRBV7-8 to TRBJ2-3; 7 positions match TRBD2. This CDR3 has 16 amino acids. Germline lookup yields CDR1 SGHVS and CDR2 FQNEAQ. After removal of 3 bases from V and 0 bases from J, the junction contained 6 bases not matched to a gene. The CDR3 sequence: CASSFRGESSTDTQYF. CDR3 in DNA: TGTGCCAGCAGCTTCCGGGGGGAATCTAGCACAGATACGCAGTATTTT.

This clonotype has more than one count but fewer than ten. Germline is not matched at one junction end, which may reflect a read error. The V and J genes are TRBV18 and TRBJ1-6; 10 bases map to TRBD1. Germline V gives CDR1 KGHSH, CDR2 LQKENI. The CDR3 totals 16 residues. The CDR3 loop is CASSSPGQGQNSPLHF. CDR3 sequence (DNA): TGTGCCAGCTCATCACCGGGACAGGGGCAAAATTCACCCCTCCACTTT.

Ten or more counts support this clonotype. CDR3 bases: TGTGCCAGCAGCCCCCAAGGCCCCGGGACAGCCGGTAACTATGGCTACACCTTC. Its protein product is CASSPQGPGTAGNYGYTF. This chain links TRBV7-8 with TRBJ1-2, with 7 bases that match TRBD1. The length of the CDR3 is 18 residues. The V and J ends lost 5 bases and 1 base, in that order; junction bases with no gene match: 16. Germline CDR1 and CDR2: SGHVS and FQNEAQ.